The T cell receptor beta chain under discussion was sequenced for a study of CD8 T cells in Susac syndrome. General observations from the study: The study conceded that its TCR sequencing and HLA analysis involved relatively few individuals.

As regards this clonotype: Its antigen is as yet unknown.

The sequenced target, TCR beta, came from blood CD8+ and CD4+ T cells. FACS was used to enrich TEMRA cells, whereas the CD8+ and CD4+ T cells were obtained by negative isolation. Random hexamers were used to reverse transcribe an amount of about 0.45 to 1 ug RNA. The immunoSEQ assay covered 54 Vbeta and 13 Jbeta segments for CDR3. TCRdb independently ran MiXCR on the immunoSEQ multiplex PCR reads; one entry per CDR3 protein. The sample comprises about 300,000 distinct CDR3 sequences, 92% of which are singletons, and less than 0.08% rests with the top ten. V gave up 8 bases and J gave up 5 bases, with 12 bases separating them. Germline V lookup: CDR1 SEHNR, CDR2 FQNEAQ (reference sequence). There are 12 residues in the CDR3.

Sequenced material: CD4+ T cells from PBMCs. The source is a human donor with multiple sclerosis. V and J are TRBV7-9 and TRBJ2-5; weak D call: TRBD2 (6 bases). The CDR3 sequence: CASHPGGETQYF. The CDR3 nucleotides are TGTGCCAGCCACCCAGGAGGGGAGACCCAGTACTTC.